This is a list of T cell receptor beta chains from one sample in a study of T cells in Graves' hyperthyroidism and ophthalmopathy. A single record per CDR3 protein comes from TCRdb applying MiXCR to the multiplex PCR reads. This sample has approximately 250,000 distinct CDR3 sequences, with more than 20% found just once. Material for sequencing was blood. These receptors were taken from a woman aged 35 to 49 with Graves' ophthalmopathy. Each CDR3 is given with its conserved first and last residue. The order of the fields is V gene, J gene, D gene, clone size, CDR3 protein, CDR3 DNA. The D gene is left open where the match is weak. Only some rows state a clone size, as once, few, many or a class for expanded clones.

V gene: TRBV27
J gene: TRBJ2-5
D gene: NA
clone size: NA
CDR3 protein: CASSFGAGTQETQYF
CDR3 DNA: TGTGCCAGCAGTTTTGGGGCAGGGACCCAAGAGACCCAGTACTTC

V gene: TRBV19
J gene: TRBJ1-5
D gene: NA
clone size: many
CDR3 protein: CASSQSAGNQPQHF
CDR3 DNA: TGTGCCAGTAGCCAATCCGCCGGGAATCAGCCCCAGCATTTT

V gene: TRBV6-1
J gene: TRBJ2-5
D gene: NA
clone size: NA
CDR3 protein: CASSKGTTTYQETQYF
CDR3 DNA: TGTGCCAGCAGTAAAGGGACCACCACGTACCAAGAGACCCAGTACTTC

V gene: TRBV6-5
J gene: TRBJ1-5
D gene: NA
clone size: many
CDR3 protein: CASSYSLGSPANQPQHF
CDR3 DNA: TGTGCCAGCAGTTACTCTCTCGGGTCCCCAGCCAATCAGCCCCAGCATTTT

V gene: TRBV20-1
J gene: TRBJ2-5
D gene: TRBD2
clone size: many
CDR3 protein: CSATRTSGRALETQYF
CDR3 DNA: TGCAGTGCTACGAGGACTAGCGGGAGGGCCCTGGAGACCCAGTACTTC

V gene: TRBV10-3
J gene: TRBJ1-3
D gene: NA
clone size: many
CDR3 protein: CAITGAGNTIYF
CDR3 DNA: TGTGCCATCACAGGGGCTGGAAACACCATATATTTT

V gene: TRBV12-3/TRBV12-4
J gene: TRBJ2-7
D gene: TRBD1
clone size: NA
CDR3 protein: CASSLSVTGGSSEQYF
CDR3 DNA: TGTGCCAGCAGTTTATCGGTTACAGGGGGCTCTTCCGAGCAGTACTTC

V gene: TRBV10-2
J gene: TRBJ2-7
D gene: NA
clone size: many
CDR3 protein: CAISDRNEQYF
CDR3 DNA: TGCGCCATTTCAGACAGAAACGAGCAGTACTTC

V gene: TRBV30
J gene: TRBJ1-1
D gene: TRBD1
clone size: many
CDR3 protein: CAWSFPGDRESSEAFF
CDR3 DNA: TGTGCCTGGAGTTTCCCCGGGGACAGGGAGTCTTCTGAAGCTTTCTTT

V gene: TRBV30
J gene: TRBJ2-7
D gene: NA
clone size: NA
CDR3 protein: CAWRQYGTVQSYEQYF
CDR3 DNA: TGTGCCTGGAGACAGTATGGGACGGTCCAATCCTACGAGCAGTACTTC

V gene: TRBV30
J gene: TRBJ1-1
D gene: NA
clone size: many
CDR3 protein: CALSPNTEAFF
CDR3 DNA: TGTGCCTTATCGCCGAACACTGAAGCTTTCTTT

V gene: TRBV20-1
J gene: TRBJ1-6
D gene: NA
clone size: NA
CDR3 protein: CSARELAGKGSYNSPLHF
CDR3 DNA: TGCAGTGCTAGAGAGCTTGCAGGGAAGGGATCCTATAATTCACCCCTCCACTTT

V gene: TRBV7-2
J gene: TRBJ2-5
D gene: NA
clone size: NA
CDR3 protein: CASSSNRGAETQYF
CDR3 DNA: TGTGCCAGCAGCTCGAACCGGGGCGCAGAGACCCAGTACTTC

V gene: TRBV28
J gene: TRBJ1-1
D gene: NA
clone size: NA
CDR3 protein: CASRPPEGGGGTEAFF
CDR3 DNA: TGTGCCAGCAGACCTCCCGAGGGCGGCGGCGGCACTGAAGCTTTCTTT

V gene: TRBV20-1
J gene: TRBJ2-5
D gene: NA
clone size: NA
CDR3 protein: CSAFPRETQYF
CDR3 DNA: TGCAGTGCGTTTCCCCGAGAGACCCAGTACTTC

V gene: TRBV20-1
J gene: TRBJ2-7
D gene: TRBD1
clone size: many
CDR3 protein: CSASTAGTGGLEQYF
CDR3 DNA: TGCAGTGCTAGTACCGCCGGGACAGGGGGCCTCGAGCAGTACTTC

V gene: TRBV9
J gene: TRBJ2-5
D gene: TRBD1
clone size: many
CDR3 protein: CASSVEGQGSETQYF
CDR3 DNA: TGTGCCAGCAGCGTAGAAGGACAGGGTTCAGAGACCCAGTACTTC

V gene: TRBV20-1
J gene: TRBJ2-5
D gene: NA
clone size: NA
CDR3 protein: CSARVASGGGVETQYF
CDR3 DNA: TGCAGTGCTAGAGTGGCCTCTGGGGGCGGGGTAGAGACCCAGTACTTC

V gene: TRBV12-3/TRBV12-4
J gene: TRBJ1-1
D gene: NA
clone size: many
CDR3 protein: CASNLRARVEAFF
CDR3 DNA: TGTGCCAGCAATCTCCGGGCCCGAGTCGAAGCTTTCTTT

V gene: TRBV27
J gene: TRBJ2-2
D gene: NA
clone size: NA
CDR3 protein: CASSFLVGSVGELFF
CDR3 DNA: TGTGCCAGCAGTTTTCTGGTAGGGAGTGTCGGGGAGCTGTTTTTT

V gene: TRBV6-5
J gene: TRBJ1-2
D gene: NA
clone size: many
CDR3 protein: CASSNRVEGYTF
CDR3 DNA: TGTGCCAGCAGTAACAGGGTTGAAGGCTACACCTTC

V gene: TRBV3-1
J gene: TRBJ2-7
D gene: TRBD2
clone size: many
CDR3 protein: CASSQAGGRAYEQYF
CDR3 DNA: TGTGCCAGCAGCCAAGCCGGCGGGAGGGCCTACGAGCAGTACTTC

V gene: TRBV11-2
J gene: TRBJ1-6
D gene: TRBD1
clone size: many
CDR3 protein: CASSITGAGSPLHF
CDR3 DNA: TGTGCCAGCAGCATTACAGGGGCGGGGTCACCCCTCCACTTT

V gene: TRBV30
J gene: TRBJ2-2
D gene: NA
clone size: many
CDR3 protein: CAWSSLAANTGELFF
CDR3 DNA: TGTGCCTGGAGTTCCTTAGCGGCGAACACCGGGGAGCTGTTTTTT

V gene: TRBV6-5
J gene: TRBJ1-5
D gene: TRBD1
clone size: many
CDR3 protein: CASSSGQGVAQPQHF
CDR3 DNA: TGTGCCAGCAGTTCGGGACAGGGGGTTGCTCAGCCCCAGCATTTT

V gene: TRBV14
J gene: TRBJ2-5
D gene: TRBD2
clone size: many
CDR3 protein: CASSPTSGGKTQYF
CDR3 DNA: TGTGCCAGCAGCCCGACTAGCGGGGGAAAGACCCAGTACTTC

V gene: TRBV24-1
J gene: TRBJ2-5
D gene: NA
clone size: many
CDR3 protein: CATSETGLGETQYF
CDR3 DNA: TGTGCCACCAGTGAAACAGGGTTGGGGGAGACCCAGTACTTC

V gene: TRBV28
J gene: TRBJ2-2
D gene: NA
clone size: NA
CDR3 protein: CASSPASWELFF
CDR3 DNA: TGTGCCAGCAGTCCCGCGAGTTGGGAGCTGTTTTTT

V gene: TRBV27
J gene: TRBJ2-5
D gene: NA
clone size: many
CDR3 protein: CASSPPPGRQIQETQYF
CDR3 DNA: TGTGCCAGCAGTCCCCCCCCAGGGCGCCAAATTCAAGAGACCCAGTACTTC

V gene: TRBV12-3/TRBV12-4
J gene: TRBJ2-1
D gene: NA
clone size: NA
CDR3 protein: CASRHLGHEQFF
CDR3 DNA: TGTGCCAGCAGACATCTAGGACATGAGCAGTTCTTC

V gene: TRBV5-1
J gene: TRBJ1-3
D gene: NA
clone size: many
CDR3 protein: CASSLVAGAGNTIYF
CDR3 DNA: TGCGCCAGCAGCTTGGTCGCGGGGGCTGGAAACACCATATATTTT

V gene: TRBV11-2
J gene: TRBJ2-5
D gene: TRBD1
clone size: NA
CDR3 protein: CASSRRTGSEETQYF
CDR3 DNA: TGTGCCAGCAGCCGCAGGACAGGGAGTGAAGAGACCCAGTACTTC

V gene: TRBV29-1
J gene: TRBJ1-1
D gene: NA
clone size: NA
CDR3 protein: CSVSPLKNTEAFF
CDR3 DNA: TGCAGCGTTTCTCCACTTAAGAACACTGAAGCTTTCTTT

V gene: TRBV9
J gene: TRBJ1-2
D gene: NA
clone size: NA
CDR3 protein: CASSVKTGTTLSHGYTF
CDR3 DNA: TGTGCCAGCAGCGTTAAAACAGGGACCACACTATCGCACGGCTACACCTTC

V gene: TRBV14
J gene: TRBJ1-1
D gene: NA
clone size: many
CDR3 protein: CASSQVGHSNTEAFF
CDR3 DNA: TGTGCCAGCAGCCAAGTTGGCCATTCGAACACTGAAGCTTTCTTT

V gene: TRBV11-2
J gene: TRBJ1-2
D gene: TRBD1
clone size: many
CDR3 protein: CASSLERQGHGYTF
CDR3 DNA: TGTGCCAGCAGCTTAGAAAGACAGGGCCATGGCTACACCTTC

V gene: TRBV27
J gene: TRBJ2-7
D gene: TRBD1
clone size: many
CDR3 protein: CASNRQGSEEQYF
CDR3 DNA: TGTGCCAGCAACCGACAGGGATCGGAAGAGCAGTACTTC

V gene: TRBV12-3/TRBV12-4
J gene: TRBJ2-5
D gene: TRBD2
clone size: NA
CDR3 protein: CASGWASGSAETQYF
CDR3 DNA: TGTGCCAGCGGGTGGGCTAGCGGGAGTGCAGAGACCCAGTACTTC

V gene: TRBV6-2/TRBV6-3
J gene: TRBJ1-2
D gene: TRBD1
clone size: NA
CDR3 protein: CASSYGPGQAGTF
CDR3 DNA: TGTGCCAGCAGTTACGGGCCGGGACAGGCGGGTACCTTC

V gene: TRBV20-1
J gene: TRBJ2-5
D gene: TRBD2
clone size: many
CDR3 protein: CSASRLAGPQETQYF
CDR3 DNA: TGCAGTGCTAGCAGACTAGCGGGTCCCCAAGAGACCCAGTACTTC

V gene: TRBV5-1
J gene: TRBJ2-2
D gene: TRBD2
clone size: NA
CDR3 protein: CASNGGSLVGTGELFF
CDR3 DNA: TGCGCCAGCAACGGGGGGAGCCTAGTTGGCACCGGGGAGCTGTTTTTT